This record concerns one T cell receptor (beta chain) sequence. Its antigen is unknown. This entry is derived from a study of shared clonotypes between healthy human individuals. Turning to the study itself: Contributing individuals were a couple of females and a few males aged 18 to 49. Donors had three CD4 naive, three CD4 memory, two CD8 naive and one CD8 memory plate apiece. Study-wide points: Measured sharing among donors was expected to vary with sequencing depth. Rarefaction exposed incomplete sorted-subset sequencing despite large depth.

The V and J ends lost 4 bases and 4 bases respectively, with 14 bases between them. This CDR3 contains 16 residues. Germline CDR1 is MDHEN and CDR2 is SYDVKM. Sequencing used immunoSEQ multiplex PCR; TCRdb keeps in-frame clones, though not all of them. The table includes 2 million to 2.5 million clones, roughly 93% detected once. The source of this sequence is a man aged 18 to 35 in good health. Some clones in this sample may be carry-over from other donors' samples. V gene TRBV28 combines with J gene TRBJ2-6; D may be TRBD1 (5 bases). The sample comprised naive CD4+ T cells from PBMCs. Subset reported: CD45RA+ positively selected. CDR3 in amino acids: CASSSLQGLGANVLTF. CDR3 sequence (DNA): TGTGCCAGCAGTTCCCTCCAGGGTCTAGGGGCCAACGTCCTGACTTTC. Variable domain in full (rest from reference TRBV28 and TRBJ2-6): DVKVTQSSRYLVKRTGEKVFLECVQDMDHENMFWYRQDPGLGLRLIYFSYDVKMKEKGDIPEGYSVSREKKERFSLILESASTNQTSMYLCASSSLQGLGANVLTFGAGSRLTVL.